The 5 T cell receptor beta chains presented below share a single source sample, sequenced in a study of shared clonotypes between healthy human individuals. Sequencing was performed with immunoSEQ multiplex PCR; in TCRdb, only in-frame clones are kept and a portion is missing. The data hold about 2.1 million clones, with about 93% observed a single time. CD45RO-negative, CCR7-positively selected cells formed the naive CD8 fraction, excluding terminally differentiated effector memory CD45RA+ cells. Sequenced material: naive CD8+ T cells from PBMCs. The receptors here all came from a young man in good health. Some clones in this sample may be carry-over from other donors' samples.

The CDR3 reads CASSVRAGWVNNEQFF. In DNA form, the CDR3 reads TGTGCCAGCAGTGTCCGAGCCGGGTGGGTTAACAATGAGCAGTTCTTC. The V gene is TRBV2, the J gene TRBJ2-1; D gene ambiguous. V was trimmed by 4 bases and J by 5 bases, leaving 18 bases between them. The germline gives CDR1 SNHLY, CDR2 FYNNEI. This CDR3 region has 16 residues. Based on the CDR3 plus reference TRBV2 and TRBJ2-1, the full variable domain is EPEVTQTPSHQVTQMGQEVILRCVPISNHLYFYWYRQILGQKVEFLVSFYNNEISEKSEIFDDQFSVERPDGSNFTLKIRSTKLEDSAMYFCASSVRAGWVNNEQFFGPGTRLTVL.

The chain is built from TRBV6-6 and TRBJ1-5; a weak D match, TRBD1 (5 bases). The germline CDR1 and CDR2 sequences are MNHNY and SVGAGI (reference sequence). The CDR3 runs to 16 residues. The V gene lost 0 bases and the J gene lost 2 bases, with 11 bases spanning the gap. CDR3 coding DNA: TGTGCCAGCAGTTACTCCCGGGGCCTCCGCAATCAGCCCCAGCATTTT. Its protein product is CASSYSRGLRNQPQHF.

The chain employs TRBV15 and TRBJ2-5; TRBD1 aligns across 7 bases. V was clipped by 3 bases and J by 4 bases; unmatched bases: 5. Germline V lookup: CDR1 LNHNV, CDR2 YYDKDF (reference sequence). This CDR3 has 14 amino acids. The CDR3 spells CATSRRRQGETQYF. The CDR3, as DNA: TGTGCCACCAGCAGGCGTAGACAGGGAGAGACCCAGTACTTC.

This chain links TRBV19 with TRBJ1-1, with D uncertain. CDR1 LNHDA and CDR2 SQIVND come from the germline V gene (reference sequence). Trimming removed 5 bases from V and 6 bases from J, with 19 bases in between. This CDR3 contains 15 residues. The CDR3 protein is CASSLLPPSRPEAFF. CDR3 coding DNA: TGTGCCAGTAGTCTCTTGCCACCTTCTAGGCCTGAAGCTTTCTTT.

Concerning this clone: The sample contains more than one DNA sequence encoding this CDR3. The V call is TRBV9, the J call TRBJ2-7; 9 nucleotides match TRBD1. Germline V gives CDR1 SGDLS, CDR2 YYNGEE. Losses at the gene ends were 4 bases for V and 3 bases for J; bases not matched to a gene: 5. The CDR3 is made up of 14 amino acids. CDR3 sequence (DNA): TGTGCCAGCAGCCCGACAGGGGGTAGCTACGAGCAGTACTTC. Encoded protein: CASSPTGGSYEQYF.